These 27 T cell receptor beta chains came from one sample sequenced in a study of blood T cells in healthy people across ages. Sample-barcoded 5' priming and a J-beta primer mix drove a second PCR of roughly 7 to 11 cycles. TCRdb recomputed calls from the 5' RACE reads with MiXCR, one row per CDR3 protein. The data contain around 1,700,000 distinct CDR3 sequences, roughly 30% of them singletons. The material sequenced was blood. These receptors all come from a woman in her twenties or thirties in good health.

The J gene is TRBJ2-6, the V gene TRBV2; 7 bases fit TRBD1. Germline V CDR1 and CDR2: SNHLY, FYNNEI. V trimming: 6 bases; J trimming: 0 bases; junction bases outside the gene matches: 5. The CDR3 length is 16 residues. The CDR3 sequence: CASRRTGSSGANVLTF. Written as DNA, the CDR3 is TGTGCCAGCAGAAGGACAGGTAGCTCTGGGGCCAACGTCCTGACTTTC.

The V and J genes are TRBV2 and TRBJ2-2; 7 nucleotides align to TRBD1. This CDR3 region has 15 residues. From germline, CDR1 is SNHLY and CDR2 FYNNEI. V gave up 6 bases and J gave up 6 bases; unmatched junction bases: 10. This chain's CDR3 is CASRKGTVGSGELFF. CDR3 DNA sequence: TGTGCCAGCAGGAAAGGGACAGTAGGTTCCGGGGAGCTGTTTTTT.

This clonotype was found a few times. This chain joins TRBV5-5 and TRBJ2-5, with TRBD1 matching over 11 bases. V was pared by 4 bases and J by 9 bases, with 26 bases of the junction left unmatched. Germline V gives CDR1 SGHKS, CDR2 YYEKEE (reference sequence). The CDR3 totals 20 residues. CDR3 region: CASSPHPGQGARGTERSQYF. The CDR3 DNA is TGTGCCAGCAGCCCTCACCCCGGACAGGGGGCTAGAGGAACGGAGCGGTCCCAGTACTTC. The complete variable domain, with remaining parts taken from reference TRBV5-5 and TRBJ2-5, reads DAGVTQSPTHLIKTRGQQVTLRCSPISGHKSVSWYQQVLGQGPQFIFQYYEKEERGRGNFPDRFSARQFPNYSSELNVNALLLGDSALYLCASSPHPGQGARGTERSQYFGPGTRLLVL.

The gene calls are TRBV10-3 and TRBJ1-1; D is perhaps TRBD1 (6 bases). The germline gives CDR1 ENHRY, CDR2 SYGVKD. The CDR3 is made up of 12 amino acids. V shed 6 bases and J shed 8 bases, with 13 bases lying between them. The DNA for the CDR3 is TGTGCCATCAGGAGAGGGGGGGGCGAAGCTTTCTTT. Translated, it gives CAIRRGGGEAFF.

This clonotype was seen many times. As DNA, the CDR3 is TGTGCCATCAGTGATTCGGACAGCCCCAGGGAGCAGTACTTC. Its translation is CAISDSDSPREQYF. The chain recombines TRBV10-3 with TRBJ2-7; tentatively, D is TRBD1 (6 bases). The V and J ends lost 3 bases and 7 bases respectively, with 16 bases between them. This CDR3 is 14 amino acids long. Germline-derived CDR1 and CDR2 are ENHRY and SYGVKD.

The sample holds many counts of this clonotype. This chain links TRBV6-5 with TRBJ1-5; 8 positions agree with TRBD1. V was pared by 2 bases and J by 0 bases, with 3 bases of the junction left unmatched. Germline CDR1 is MNHEY and CDR2 is SVGAGI. The CDR3 extends over 16 amino acids. The CDR3 sequence is CASSYGTGDSNQPQHF. CDR3 in DNA: TGTGCCAGCAGTTACGGGACAGGTGATAGCAATCAGCCCCAGCATTTT.

This clonotype was counted a few times. The chain joins TRBV2 to TRBJ2-5; 11 bases map to TRBD1. This CDR3 comprises 15 residues. V shed 5 bases and J 3 bases; nucleotides not matched to a gene: 5. The germline V gene has CDR1 SNHLY and CDR2 FYNNEI. This chain's CDR3 is CASSYGTGGKETQYF. DNA for the CDR3: TGTGCCAGCAGTTACGGGACAGGGGGAAAAGAGACCCAGTACTTC.

Only a few counts were recorded for this clonotype. The chain couples TRBV20-1 to TRBJ2-3; no definite D call. Deletions cut 2 bases from V and 2 bases from J, with 8 bases between. This CDR3 is built from 13 residues. CDR1 and CDR2 (germline): DFQATT, SNEGSKA (reference sequence). The CDR3 DNA is TGCAGTGCTAGATCGGTAGCCACAGATACGCAGTATTTT. Translation: CSARSVATDTQYF.

This clonotype turned up a few times. The chain couples TRBV5-5 to TRBJ2-2, with TRBD1 identical over 10 bases. Germline-derived CDR1 and CDR2 are SGHKS and YYEKEE (reference sequence). Losses at the gene ends were 5 bases for V and 1 base for J; bases not matched to a gene: 5. The CDR3 length is 16 residues. The CDR3 here is CASSRDRGQNTGELFF. CDR3 DNA: TGTGCCAGCAGTAGGGACAGGGGACAGAACACCGGGGAGCTGTTTTTT.

V is TRBV6-5 and J is TRBJ2-1; 8 positions agree with TRBD2. This CDR3 has 15 residues. Germline CDR1 and CDR2: MNHEY and SVGAGI. V shed 5 bases and J 9 bases; nucleotides not matched to a gene: 12. The CDR3 loop is CASSVSGIRSSEQFF. CDR3 nucleotide sequence: TGTGCCAGCAGTGTTAGCGGGATAAGAAGCAGTGAGCAGTTCTTC.

This chain joins TRBV2 and TRBJ2-5; D is perhaps TRBD2 (5 bases). Germline assignment: CDR1 SNHLY and CDR2 FYNNEI. Trimming removed 1 base from V and 4 bases from J, with 7 bases in between. This CDR3 region has 13 residues. The CDR3 protein is CASSEDGGETQYF. The DNA of the CDR3 is TGTGCCAGCAGTGAAGATGGAGGAGAGACCCAGTACTTC.

The V gene is TRBV9, the J gene TRBJ2-1; TRBD2 agrees at 8 bases. The CDR3 runs 19 residues. The J segment lost 0 bases and the V segment lost 3 bases, leaving 14 bases of the junction unmatched. Germline loops: CDR1 SGDLS, CDR2 YYNGEE. This CDR3 is CASSATRSSGAFSYNEQFF. CDR3 nucleotide sequence: TGTGCCAGCAGCGCAACGCGTAGTAGCGGGGCCTTCTCCTACAATGAGCAGTTCTTC.

This clonotype was detected only a few times. The chain carries TRBV20-1 and TRBJ2-3, with D possibly being TRBD2 (5 bases). This CDR3 contains 14 residues. Trimming took off 6 bases at V and 0 bases at J, with 13 bases between the two ends. Germline-derived CDR1 and CDR2 are DFQATT and SNEGSKA (reference sequence). The CDR3 coding sequence is TGCAGTGCGTGGGAGCAAATTAGCACAGATACGCAGTATTTT. Its translation is CSAWEQISTDTQYF.

This chain uses TRBV5-1 with TRBJ1-2; 7 bases are a match to TRBD1. This CDR3 contains 14 residues. V lost 6 bases, J lost 7 bases, and 12 bases stayed unmatched. CDR1 and CDR2 (germline): SGHRS, YFSETQ. The chain's CDR3 is CASKNAYRGGGYTF. The CDR3 region has the DNA TGCGCCAGCAAAAACGCCTACAGGGGAGGTGGCTACACCTTC.

The gene calls are TRBV5-6 and TRBJ2-7, with 8 bases that match TRBD1. After removal of 0 bases from V and 0 bases from J, the junction contained 5 bases not matched to a gene. Germline V gives CDR1 SGHDT, CDR2 YYEEEE. This CDR3 spans 16 amino acids. The CDR3 region is CASSLGGQVHSYEQYF. CDR3 DNA: TGTGCCAGCAGCTTGGGGGGACAGGTCCACTCCTACGAGCAGTACTTC.

In its sample, this clonotype was seen a few times. The rearrangement joins TRBV7-9 to TRBJ2-3, with 8 positions matching TRBD1. This CDR3 comprises 17 residues. Germline assignment: CDR1 SEHNR and CDR2 FQNEAQ (reference sequence). Germline trimming cut 4 bases from V and 3 bases from J; bases unmatched to any gene: 12. The CDR3 nucleotides are TGTGCCAGCAGCTCAGGTCTCAGGGGGCTTCAGACAGATACGCAGTATTTT. This codes for CASSSGLRGLQTDTQYF.

This clonotype was seen many times. The chain uses TRBV5-1 and TRBJ2-7; D is ambiguous. V lost 4 bases and J 5 bases, leaving 7 bases between the germline ends. The CDR3 is 11 amino acids. The germline V gene has CDR1 SGHRS and CDR2 YFSETQ. The CDR3 reads CASSKTDEQYF. CDR3 coding DNA: TGCGCCAGCAGCAAGACTGACGAGCAGTACTTC.

To note about this clonotype: A clone one base away is much larger, so this may be a read error. This rearrangement joins TRBV28 to TRBJ2-1, with D unclear. The CDR3 loop spans 12 amino acids. The germline V gene has CDR1 MDHEN and CDR2 SYDVKM. The CDR3, as DNA: TGTGTCAGCACCAACCCTAGGGATGAGCAGTTCTTC. Translation gives CVSTNPRDEQFF.

Turning to this clonotype: At one end, the junction sequence differs from germline, possibly due to a read error. This chain connects TRBV28 to TRBJ2-2, with 10 nucleotides matching TRBD1. Looked up from germline, CDR1 is MDHEN and CDR2 is SYDVKM. The CDR3 has 14 residues. CDR3 nucleotides: TGTGCCAGCACGGACAGGGGGAGGTTTTGGGAGCGGTTTTTT. Its protein product is CASTDRGRFWERFF. The full variable domain, its missing parts supplied by reference TRBV28 and TRBJ2-2, is DVKVTQSSRYLVKRTGEKVFLECVQDMDHENMFWYRQDPGLGLRLIYFSYDVKMKEKGDIPEGYSVSREKKERFSLILESASTNQTSMYLCASTDRGRFWERFFGEGSRLTVL.

This clonotype came up many times. The rearrangement uses TRBV6-2 or TRBV6-3 and TRBJ2-7; no definite D call. Germline V gene lookup returns CDR1 MNHEY and CDR2 SVGEGT. Deletions cut 5 bases from V and 0 bases from J, with 14 bases between. The CDR3 sequence is 15 residues long. CDR3 amino acids: CASSRETYSSYEQYF. The CDR3 DNA reads as TGTGCCAGCAGTAGAGAGACTTACAGCTCCTACGAGCAGTACTTC.

This clonotype was seen more than once but under ten times. The chain has TRBV12-3 or TRBV12-4 and TRBJ2-1; tentatively, D is TRBD1 (5 bases). The CDR3 is 14 amino acids. The V and J ends lost 2 bases and 7 bases respectively, with 12 bases between them. The CDR3 sequence: CASSLSGLENEQFF. The CDR3 DNA sequence: TGTGCCAGCAGTTTATCAGGGTTGGAGAATGAGCAGTTCTTC.

This clonotype has a handful of counts. The rearrangement joins TRBV6-2 or TRBV6-3 to TRBJ2-3, with no clear D. This CDR3 has 15 amino acids. With 8 bases removed from V and 5 bases from J, the gap between germline ends came to 20 bases. CDR1 and CDR2 from the germline V gene are MNHEY and SVGEGT. Written as DNA, the CDR3 is TGTGCCAGCTGCATTATAGGGCTCCGCGAAGATACGCAGTATTTT. Encoded protein: CASCIIGLREDTQYF.

This chain joins TRBV28 and TRBJ2-5, with a tentative D call TRBD2 (6 bases). The CDR3 is 13 amino acids. The V and J ends lost 8 bases and 5 bases respectively, with 15 bases between them. CDR1 is MDHEN, CDR2 SYDVKM, per germline. CDR3 sequence: CASLAGFQETQYF. As DNA, the CDR3 is TGTGCCAGCTTGGCGGGGTTCCAGGAGACCCAGTACTTC.

Comments on this clonotype: Germline and junction disagree at one end, which may indicate a read error. The chain has TRBV7-3 and TRBJ2-4, with a weak D call TRBD1 (7 bases). The J call is doubtful: the DNA matches TRBJ2-7 better. The germline V gene encodes CDR1 SGHTA and CDR2 FQGTGA. This CDR3 spans 15 amino acids. CDR3 amino acids: CVSSLTGQGGYEQYF. CDR3 in DNA: TGTGTCAGCAGCTTAACCGGGCAGGGGGGCTACGAGCAGTACTTC.

This clonotype was found a few times. V is TRBV27 and J is TRBJ2-5, with 15 bases lining up with TRBD2. Per germline, CDR1 MNHEY and CDR2 SMNVEV (reference sequence). This CDR3 region has 17 residues. Trimming took 9 bases from V and 5 from J; bases not matched to a gene: 13. CDR3 in amino acids: CASWDSRTSGRGETQYF. The CDR3 DNA is TGTGCCAGTTGGGACAGTCGGACTAGCGGGAGGGGGGAGACCCAGTACTTC.

The chain carries TRBV7-2 and TRBJ1-1; D remains ambiguous. The germline V and J ends were trimmed by 2 bases and 5 bases, with 9 bases remaining between them. The germline gives CDR1 SGHTA, CDR2 FQGNSA. The length of the CDR3 is 13 residues. The CDR3 region is CASSLQFRTEAFF. The CDR3 DNA sequence: TGTGCCAGCAGCTTACAGTTTCGGACTGAAGCTTTCTTT.

This clonotype has only a few counts. The chain carries TRBV12-3 or TRBV12-4 and TRBJ1-5; no definite D call. V was clipped by 4 bases and J by 7 bases, with 8 bases between them. The CDR3 spans 12 residues. CDR3 DNA sequence: TGTGCCAGCAGTTCAATGGAACAGCCCCAGCATTTT. Amino acid sequence: CASSSMEQPQHF.